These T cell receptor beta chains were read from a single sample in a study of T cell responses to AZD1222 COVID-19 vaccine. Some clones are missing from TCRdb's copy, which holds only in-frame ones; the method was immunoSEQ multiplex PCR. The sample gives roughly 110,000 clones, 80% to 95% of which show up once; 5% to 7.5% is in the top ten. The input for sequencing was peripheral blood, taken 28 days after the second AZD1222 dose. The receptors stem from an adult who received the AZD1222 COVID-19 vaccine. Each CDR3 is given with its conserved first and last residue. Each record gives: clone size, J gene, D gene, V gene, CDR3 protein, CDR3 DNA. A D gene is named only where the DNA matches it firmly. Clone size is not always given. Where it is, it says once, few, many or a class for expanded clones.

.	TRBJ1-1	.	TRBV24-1	CATSESLGTEAFF	TGTGCCACCAGTGAAAGCTTGGGTACTGAAGCTTTCTTT
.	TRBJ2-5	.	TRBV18	CASSPQGRETQYF	TGTGCCAGCTCACCACAGGGTAGGGAGACCCAGTACTTC
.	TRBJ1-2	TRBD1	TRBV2	CASSTTGVNYGYTF	TGTGCCAGCAGTACCACAGGGGTGAACTATGGCTACACCTTC
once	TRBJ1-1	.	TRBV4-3	CASSQEQGNTEAFF	TGCGCCAGCAGCCAAGAACAGGGCAACACTGAAGCTTTCTTT
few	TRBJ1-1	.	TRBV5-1	CASSLEGGTEAFF	TGCGCCAGCAGCCTAGAGGGGGGCACTGAAGCTTTCTTT
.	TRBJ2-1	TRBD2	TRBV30	CAWDPSVLAGGYNEQFF	TGTGCCTGGGACCCCAGCGTGTTAGCGGGGGGGTACAATGAGCAGTTCTTC
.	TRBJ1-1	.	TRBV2	CASAGTNTEAFF	TGTGCCAGCGCGGGGACGAACACTGAAGCTTTCTTT
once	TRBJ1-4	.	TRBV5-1	CASSLEGPINEKLFF	TGCGCCAGCAGCTTGGAGGGGCCTATTAATGAAAAACTGTTTTTT
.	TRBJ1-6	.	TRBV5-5	CASSLVVSSHSPLHF	TGTGCCAGCAGCTTGGTGGTCAGTTCTCATTCACCCCTCCACTTT
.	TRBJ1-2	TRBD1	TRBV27	CASRPQGARGYTF	TGTGCCAGCAGGCCACAGGGGGCCAGGGGCTACACCTTC
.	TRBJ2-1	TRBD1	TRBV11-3	CASSPTGGGEQFF	TGTGCCAGCAGCCCTACAGGGGGCGGTGAGCAGTTCTTC
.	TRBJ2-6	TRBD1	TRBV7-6	CASSRDRGSAGANVLTF	TGTGCCAGCAGTCGAGACAGGGGCTCGGCTGGGGCCAACGTCCTGACTTTC
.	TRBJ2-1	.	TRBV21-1	CASSKVGTSGTYNEQFF	TGTGCCAGCAGCAAAGTAGGGACTAGCGGTACCTACAATGAGCAGTTCTTC
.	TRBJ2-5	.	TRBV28	CASTSPGILQETQYF	TGTGCCAGCACTTCCCCGGGGATCCTTCAAGAGACCCAGTACTTC
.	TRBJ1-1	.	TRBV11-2	CASSLGARVNTEAFF	TGTGCCAGCAGCTTAGGCGCCAGGGTAAACACTGAAGCTTTCTTT
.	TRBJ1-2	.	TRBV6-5	CASSYGGYGYTF	TGTGCCAGCAGTTACGGTGGCTATGGCTACACCTTC
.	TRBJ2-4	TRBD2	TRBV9	CASSAGTSGLAKNIQYF	TGTGCCAGCAGCGCGGGGACTAGCGGATTAGCCAAAAACATTCAGTACTTC
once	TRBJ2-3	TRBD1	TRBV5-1	CASSLAGGRDTQYF	TGCGCCAGCAGCTTGGCAGGGGGAAGAGATACGCAGTATTTT
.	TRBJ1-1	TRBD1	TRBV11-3	CASSPGQGAGTEAFF	TGTGCCAGCAGCCCAGGACAGGGGGCTGGGACTGAAGCTTTCTTT
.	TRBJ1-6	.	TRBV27	CASSWTDMSSPLHF	TGTGCCAGCAGTTGGACAGACATGTCTTCACCCCTCCACTTT
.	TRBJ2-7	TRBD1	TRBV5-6	CASSPGQGHYEQYF	TGTGCCAGCAGCCCGGGACAGGGCCACTACGAGCAGTACTTC
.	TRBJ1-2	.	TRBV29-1	CSVEVFSTGLERYSGYTF	TGCAGCGTTGAAGTGTTCTCGACAGGTCTGGAGCGGTATTCTGGCTACACCTTC
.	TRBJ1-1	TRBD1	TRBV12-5	CASGLVGQGVLEAFF	TGTGCTAGTGGTTTAGTGGGACAGGGGGTCCTTGAAGCTTTCTTT
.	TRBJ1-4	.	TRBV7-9	CASSLGSFTATNEKLFF	TGTGCCAGCAGCTTAGGGAGCTTTACAGCGACTAATGAAAAACTGTTTTTT
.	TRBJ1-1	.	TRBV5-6	CASSPWGGDTEAFF	TGTGCCAGCAGTCCTTGGGGTGGTGACACTGAAGCTTTCTTT
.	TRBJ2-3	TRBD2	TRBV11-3	CASSSGLAGGLDTQYF	TGTGCCAGCAGCTCGGGACTAGCGGGGGGATTAGATACGCAGTATTTT
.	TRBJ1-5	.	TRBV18	CASSPSDGSNQPQHF	TGTGCCAGCTCACCTTCTGACGGGAGCAATCAGCCCCAGCATTTT
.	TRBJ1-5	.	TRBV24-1	CATSDLGGRGNQPQHF	TGTGCCACCAGTGATTTAGGGGGGCGAGGCAATCAGCCCCAGCATTTT
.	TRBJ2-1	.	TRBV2	CASRDYPYNEQFF	TGTGCCAGCAGGGACTACCCTTACAATGAGCAGTTCTTC
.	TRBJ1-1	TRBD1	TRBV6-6	CASTADRGFTEAFF	TGTGCCAGTACGGCGGACAGGGGTTTTACTGAAGCTTTCTTT
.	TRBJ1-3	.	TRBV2	CASSGSGNTIYF	TGTGCCAGCAGTGGGAGTGGAAACACCATATATTTT
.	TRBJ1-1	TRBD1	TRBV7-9	CASSLEGGGLGRFTEAFF	TGTGCCAGCAGCTTAGAAGGGGGCGGATTGGGTCGCTTCACTGAAGCTTTCTTT
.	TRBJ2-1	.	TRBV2	CASSDRFSWQFF	TGTGCCAGCAGTGACCGCTTTAGTTGGCAGTTCTTC
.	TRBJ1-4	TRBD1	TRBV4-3	CASSQGDRVGEKLFF	TGCGCCAGCAGCCAGGGTGACAGGGTGGGGGAAAAACTGTTTTTT
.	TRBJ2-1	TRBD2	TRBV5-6	CASSSRGGYNEQFF	TGTGCCAGCAGCTCACGGGGGGGATACAATGAGCAGTTCTTC
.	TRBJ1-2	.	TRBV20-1	CSAITAYGYTF	TGCAGTGCTATTACCGCCTATGGCTACACCTTC
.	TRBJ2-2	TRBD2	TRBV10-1	CASSELRGADGELFF	TGCGCCAGCAGTGAGTTGCGGGGGGCGGACGGGGAGCTGTTTTTT
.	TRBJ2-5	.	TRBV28	CASSLEQTQYF	TGTGCCAGCAGTTTAGAACAGACCCAGTACTTC
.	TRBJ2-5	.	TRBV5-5	CASQQFLQETQYF	TGTGCCAGCCAACAGTTCCTCCAAGAGACCCAGTACTTC
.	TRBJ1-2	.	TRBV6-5	CASSYVANYGYTF	TGTGCCAGCAGTTACGTTGCTAACTATGGCTACACCTTC
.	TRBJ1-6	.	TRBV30	CAWSVRRNSPLHF	TGTGCCTGGAGTGTACGGCGTAATTCACCCCTCCACTTT
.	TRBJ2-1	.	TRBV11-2	CASSLDSRTYNEQFF	TGTGCCAGCAGCTTAGATAGCAGGACTTACAATGAGCAGTTCTTC
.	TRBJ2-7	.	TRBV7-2	CASSLAGRLEQYF	TGTGCCAGCAGCTTAGCAGGGCGACTCGAGCAGTACTTC
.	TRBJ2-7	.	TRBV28	CAIRGLRPPYEQYF	TGTGCCATCAGGGGACTCCGGCCCCCCTACGAGCAGTACTTC
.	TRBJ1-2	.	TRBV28	CASSAGTVYYGYTF	TGTGCCAGCAGTGCCGGGACCGTCTACTATGGCTACACCTTC